This TCR beta chain was profiled in a study of STAT5B mutations in CD4+ large granular lymphocyte leukemia. Study-level information: The CDR3 'QG' motif was associated with a particular HLA allele among healthy donors. Study-level results: Compared with healthy controls (2/35), patient top clones favored TRBV06 (8/27). Main leukemic clonotypes were patient-specific, but roughly 25% appeared at low frequency elsewhere.

The table came from immunoSEQ multiplex PCR; TCRdb's copy has only in-frame clones and leaves some out. The table lists tens of thousands of clones, nearly 90% of them singletons, with around 3.5% in the top ten. Germline CDR1 and CDR2: SGHKS and YYEKEE (reference sequence). V lost 2 bases to trimming and J lost 3 bases, with 21 bases between them. The CDR3 is made up of 17 amino acids. Worth noting for this clone: Its antigen is as yet unknown.

Sequenced: CD4+ T cells from blood buffy coats. The clonotype comes from a human donor in good health. The gene calls are TRBV5-5 and TRBJ2-7, with D possibly matching TRBD2 (6 bases). The CDR3 spells CASSFRPAGTFHYEQYF. CDR3 in DNA: TGTGCCAGCAGCTTTCGCCCGGCAGGGACTTTCCACTACGAGCAGTACTTC.